The clone carrying this T cell receptor (beta chain) was picked up many times. Amplified TCR beta CDR3 regions came from RNA transcripts. An initial round of RT-PCR targeting the TCR CDR3 relied on the HTBI primer set. TCRdb analysed the multiplex PCR reads with MiXCR anew, one entry per CDR3 protein. The sample comprises roughly 500,000 distinct CDR3 sequences, 40% to 50% of which are singletons, and about two fifths rests with the top ten. This entry comes from a study of T cells in Graves' hyperthyroidism and ophthalmopathy. Germline V gene data show CDR1 as SGHAT and CDR2 as FQDESV (reference sequence). The length of the CDR3 is 15 residues. Trimming left V 0 bases short and J 3 bases short, with 11 bases between.

This clonotype was sampled from an adult woman with Graves' disease, either hyperthyroidism or ophthalmopathy (not recorded which). The chain combines TRBV11-1 with TRBJ2-5; TRBD1 might be the D (5 bases). Specimen: peripheral blood or thyroid tissue (not recorded which). CDR3 DNA sequence: TGTGCCAGCAGCTTAGCGCGGACAAAGAAAGAGACCCAGTACTTC. Residues: CASSLARTKKETQYF.